The sequence of this T cell receptor beta chain was determined in a study of T cells in narcolepsy. Overall study: Donors had narcolepsy type 1 or type 2, or were healthy controls.

Study-wide results and caveats: HCRT-specific and TRIB2-specific autoreactive clonotypes appeared among same-patient CSF and blood CD4+ clonotypes. Reportedly, autoreactive clonotypes were serially detected in patients' blood but not controls'.

Data came from immunoSEQ multiplex PCR; TCRdb stores just in-frame clones and leaves some out. The profile shows approximately 660 clones, roughly 20% of them singletons. This clone was seen only once. Its cognate antigen is unknown. The sequence was collected from a human donor with narcolepsy. The sequenced sample consisted of cultured CD4+ T cells from cerebrospinal fluid.

This CDR3 is CASSLGSANTGELFF. The CDR3 DNA reads as TGCGCCAGCAGCTTAGGAAGCGCGAACACCGGGGAGCTGTTTTTT. This rearrangement joins TRBV5-1 to TRBJ2-2; D is unresolved. The CDR3 runs 15 residues. Trimming shortened V by 2 bases and J by 0 bases, and 8 bases separated the two germline ends. Germline CDR1 reads SGHRS; CDR2 reads YFSETQ.